This T cell receptor beta chain was profiled in a study of blood T cell repertoires in COVID-19. Germline V lookup: CDR1 LGHDT, CDR2 YNNKEL (reference sequence). CDR3 size: 15 residues. Trimming shortened V by 2 bases and J by 4 bases, and 14 bases separated the two germline ends. Original processing methods: By means of reference gene primer amplification, nucleated cell counts were estimated. TCRdb's copy holds only in-frame clones and misses some; the assay was immunoSEQ multiplex PCR. Clonal size and the V and J genes are those of that table, whereas D and trimming came from the DNA. Of some 250,000 clones listed, 86% are singletons.

This chain joins TRBV3-1 (or the pseudogene TRBV3-2) and TRBJ2-5; a possible D gene is TRBD2 (6 bases). Input material: peripheral blood. This sequence originates from a man aged 55 to 70 with acute or convalescent COVID-19. DNA for the CDR3: TGTGCCAGCAGCCAATTATCGCGGGGAGGAGAGACCCAGTACTTC. Protein sequence: CASSQLSRGGETQYF.